This record concerns one TCR beta chain sequence. This CDR3 region has 14 residues. V was clipped by 3 bases and J by 3 bases, with 12 bases between them. Germline V lookup: CDR1 SGHNT, CDR2 YENEEA. The data were taken from a study of blood T cell repertoires in COVID-19. The assay was immunoSEQ multiplex PCR, and TCRdb's table has in-frame clones only and misses some. The repertoire holds 40,000 to 55,000 clones, around 90% seen once, with over 5.5% in the top ten. The specimen was peripheral blood. This clonotype originated in a man aged 50-60 years with active COVID-19. The chain uses TRBV11-3 and TRBJ2-7; possibly TRBD1 for D (5 bases). The CDR3 nucleotides read TGTGCCAGCAGCTTCGGACATTCTAGCTACGAGCAGTACTTC. It codes for CASSFGHSSYEQYF.